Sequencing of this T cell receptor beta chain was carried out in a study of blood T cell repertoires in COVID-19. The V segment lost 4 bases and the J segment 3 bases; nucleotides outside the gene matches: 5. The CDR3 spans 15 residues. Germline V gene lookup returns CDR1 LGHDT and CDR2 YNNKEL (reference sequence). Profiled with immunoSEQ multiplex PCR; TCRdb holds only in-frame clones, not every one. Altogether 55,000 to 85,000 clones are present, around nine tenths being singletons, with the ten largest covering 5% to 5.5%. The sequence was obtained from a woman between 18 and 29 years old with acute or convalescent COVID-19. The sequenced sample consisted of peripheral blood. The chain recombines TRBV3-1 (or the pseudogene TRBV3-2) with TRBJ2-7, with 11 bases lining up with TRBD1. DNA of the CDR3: TGTGCCAGCAGCCCCGGGACAGGGGGTTTCTACGAGCAGTACTTC. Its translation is CASSPGTGGFYEQYF.